Listed here are 10 T cell receptor beta chains from one sample, sequenced in a study of Ad26.COV2.S vaccination and SARS-CoV-2 variants. Clones were sequenced by immunoSEQ multiplex PCR, and TCRdb holds only the in-frame ones, with some missing. The repertoire includes some 250,000 clones, approximately 90% of them detected once, and approximately 12% sits in the top ten. Treatment defined: about 20 received Ad26.COV2.S at low or high dose, single or two shots; 5 received placebo; per-sample allocation not given. Collection of the samples took place on day 63 after the first injection of vaccine or placebo. Sequencing was performed on peripheral blood, taken in a trial of Ad26.COV2.S vaccine versus placebo. These receptors came from a person between 18 and 65 years old who received the Ad26.COV2.S COVID-19 vaccine or a placebo.

This clone was picked up a small number of times. The chain uses TRBV19 and TRBJ2-1; TRBD1 or TRBD2 may be the D gene (5 bases each). V lost 10 bases, J lost 6 bases, and 13 bases lay in between. This CDR3 contains 12 residues. Germline V lookup: CDR1 LNHDA, CDR2 SQIVND (reference sequence). The CDR3 nucleotides read TGTGCCACCCTAAAGAGGGGCAATGAGCAGTTCTTC. Protein sequence: CATLKRGNEQFF.

The chain couples TRBV4-2 to TRBJ2-3; 7 bases align to TRBD2. CDR3 length: 16 residues. J gave up 4 bases and V 9 bases, and 16 bases lay outside the gene matches. CDR1 LGHNA and CDR2 YNFKEQ come from the germline V gene. The CDR3: CASTPSAGEFADTQYF. For the CDR3, the DNA is TGTGCCAGTACTCCTAGCGCGGGAGAATTCGCAGATACGCAGTATTTT.

The chain couples TRBV4-3 to TRBJ2-7; D is uncertain. In germline, CDR1 is LGHNA, CDR2 YSLEER. The CDR3 is 16 residues long. The germline V and J ends were trimmed by 1 base and 3 bases, with 16 bases remaining between them. The chain's CDR3 is CASSQAPDRPDYEQYF. CDR3 nucleotides: TGCGCCAGCAGCCAAGCCCCGGACCGACCCGACTACGAGCAGTACTTC.

In regard to this clone: Other nucleotide sequences in the sample specify the same CDR3. The chain has TRBV19 and TRBJ1-1; tentative D call: TRBD1 (6 bases). Germline CDR1 LNHDA, CDR2 SQIVND (reference sequence). This CDR3 has 14 amino acids. V gave up 0 bases and J gave up 1 base, with 6 bases separating them. The CDR3 loop is CASSIDRGNTEAFF. CDR3 DNA sequence: TGTGCCAGTAGTATAGACAGGGGGAACACTGAAGCTTTCTTT. Filled out from reference TRBV19 and TRBJ1-1, the complete variable domain reads DGGITQSPKYLFRKEGQNVTLSCEQNLNHDAMYWYRQDPGQGLRLIYYSQIVNDFQKGDIAEGYSVSREKKESFPLTVTSAQKNPTAFYLCASSIDRGNTEAFFGQGTRLTVV.

The chain couples TRBV28 to TRBJ1-2; D is unresolved. Trimming shortened V by 6 bases and J by 10 bases, and 9 bases separated the two germline ends. The CDR3 is made up of 10 amino acids. Germline CDR1 reads MDHEN; CDR2 reads SYDVKM. The CDR3 sequence is CASRDNSYTF. The CDR3 DNA reads as TGTGCCAGCAGAGATAACTCCTACACCTTC.

The CDR3 spells CASSKAASGGQSTDTQYF. CDR3 DNA sequence: TGTGCCAGCAGCAAAGCAGCTAGCGGGGGGCAGAGCACAGATACGCAGTATTTT. The V call is TRBV21-1, the J call TRBJ2-3; the table gives TRBD2 as D, unverified against the DNA. TRBV21-1 is a pseudogene segment. The CDR3 covers 18 residues.

This clone was recorded once. V usage is TRBV10-3 and J usage is TRBJ1-5; no clear D gene. The CDR3 covers 14 residues. CDR1 ENHRY and CDR2 SYGVKD come from the germline V gene. Trimming removed 0 bases from V and 7 bases from J, with 10 bases in between. CDR3 sequence reads: CAISESVGSQPQHF. DNA of the CDR3: TGTGCCATCAGTGAGTCGGTGGGGAGCCAGCCCCAGCATTTT.

The V call is TRBV13, the J call TRBJ2-7, with D possibly TRBD1 on 7 matching bases. Germline V lookup: CDR1 PRHDT, CDR2 FYEKMQ (reference sequence). The CDR3 contains 20 residues. V dropped 1 base and J dropped 3 bases, with 28 bases sitting between them. CDR3 sequence reads: CASSLDRGQSGPRGGYEQYF. CDR3 DNA sequence: TGTGCCAGCAGCTTAGATAGGGGACAGAGTGGACCGAGGGGAGGCTACGAGCAGTACTTC.

To note about this clone: The junction departs from the called germline gene at one end, perhaps through a read error. The chain is built from TRBV7-7 and TRBJ2-5; 9 bases are a match to TRBD1. The CDR3 loop spans 14 amino acids. Germline assignment: CDR1 SSHAT and CDR2 FNYEAQ (reference sequence). This CDR3 reads CASSLTGGEETQYF. The CDR3 DNA sequence: TGTGCTAGCAGCCTTACAGGGGGCGAAGAGACCCAGTACTTC.

This clone turned up a few times. The chain joins TRBV27 to TRBJ1-2; 8 bases line up with TRBD1. In germline, CDR1 is MNHEY, CDR2 SMNVEV (reference sequence). The ends lost 10 bases at V and 5 bases at J; junction bases unmatched: 12. CDR3 size: 14 residues. CDR3 bases: TGTGCCACGAAGGGAGGGGACAGGCTATATGGCTACACCTTC. Amino acids: CATKGGDRLYGYTF.